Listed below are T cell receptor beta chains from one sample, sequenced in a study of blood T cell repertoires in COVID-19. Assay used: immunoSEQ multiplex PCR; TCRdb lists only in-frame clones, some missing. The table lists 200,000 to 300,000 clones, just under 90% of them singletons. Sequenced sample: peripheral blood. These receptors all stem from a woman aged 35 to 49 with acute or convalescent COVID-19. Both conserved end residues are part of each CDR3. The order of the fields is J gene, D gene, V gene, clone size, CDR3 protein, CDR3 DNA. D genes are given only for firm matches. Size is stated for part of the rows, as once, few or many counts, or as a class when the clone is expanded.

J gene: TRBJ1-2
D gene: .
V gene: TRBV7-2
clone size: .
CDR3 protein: CASSPNLNYGYTF
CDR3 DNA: TGTGCCAGCAGCCCTAACCTTAACTATGGCTACACCTTC

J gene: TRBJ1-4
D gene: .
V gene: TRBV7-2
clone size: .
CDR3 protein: CASSFKWGDEKLFF
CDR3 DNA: TGTGCCAGCAGCTTTAAGTGGGGGGATGAAAAACTGTTTTTT

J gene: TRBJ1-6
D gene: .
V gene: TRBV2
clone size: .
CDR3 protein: CASSVLRSPLHF
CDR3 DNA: TGTGCCAGCAGTGTCCTCCGTTCTCCCCTCCACTTT

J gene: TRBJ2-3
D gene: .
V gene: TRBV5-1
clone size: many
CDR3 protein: CASSLRVTPGTDTQYF
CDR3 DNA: TGCGCCAGCAGCTTGAGGGTTACCCCGGGGACAGATACGCAGTATTTT

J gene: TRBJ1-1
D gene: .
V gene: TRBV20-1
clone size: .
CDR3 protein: CSASGPGVNTEAFF
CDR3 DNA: TGCAGTGCTAGTGGTCCGGGTGTGAACACTGAAGCTTTCTTT

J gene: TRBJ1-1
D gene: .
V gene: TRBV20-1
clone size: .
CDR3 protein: CSASQGWAFF
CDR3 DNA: TGCAGTGCTAGCCAGGGGTGGGCTTTCTTT

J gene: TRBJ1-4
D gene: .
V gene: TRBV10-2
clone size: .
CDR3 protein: CASRGLTREKLFF
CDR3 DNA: TGCGCCAGCAGGGGTTTAACGAGGGAAAAACTGTTTTTT

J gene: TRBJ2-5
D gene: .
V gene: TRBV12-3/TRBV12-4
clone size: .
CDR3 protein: CASSLASQETQYF
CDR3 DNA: TGTGCCAGCAGTTTGGCCTCCCAAGAGACCCAGTACTTC

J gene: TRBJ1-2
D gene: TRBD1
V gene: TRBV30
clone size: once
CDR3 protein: CAWRDWGQTNTYGYTF
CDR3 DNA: TGTGCCTGGAGAGACTGGGGACAGACAAATACCTATGGCTACACCTTC

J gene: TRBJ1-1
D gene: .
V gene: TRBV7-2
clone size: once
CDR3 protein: CASSLTVNTEAFF
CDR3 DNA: TGTGCCAGCAGCCTGACAGTGAACACTGAAGCTTTCTTT

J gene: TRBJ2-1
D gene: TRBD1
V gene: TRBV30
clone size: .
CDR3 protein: CAWSDPRRGMYNEQFF
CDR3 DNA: TGTGCCTGGAGTGACCCCCGCAGGGGGATGTACAATGAGCAGTTCTTC

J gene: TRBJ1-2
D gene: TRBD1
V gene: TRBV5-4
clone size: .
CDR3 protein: CASSPGTGRISYTF
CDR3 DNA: TGTGCCAGCAGCCCCGGGACAGGGCGTATAAGCTACACCTTC

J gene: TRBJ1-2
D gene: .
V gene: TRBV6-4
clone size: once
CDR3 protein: CAGPRWYVCGYTF
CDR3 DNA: .

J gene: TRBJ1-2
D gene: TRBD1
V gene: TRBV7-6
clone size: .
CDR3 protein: CASRRGDRGGYGYTF
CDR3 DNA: TGTGCCAGCAGGCGGGGGGACAGGGGAGGCTATGGCTACACCTTC

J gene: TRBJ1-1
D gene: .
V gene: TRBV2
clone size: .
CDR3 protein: CASSDPITGTEAFF
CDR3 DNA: TGTGCCAGCAGTGACCCCATTACTGGCACTGAAGCTTTCTTT

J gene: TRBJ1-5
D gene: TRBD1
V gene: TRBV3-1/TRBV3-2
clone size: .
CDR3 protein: CASSQDGTGFQPQHF
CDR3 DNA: TGTGCCAGCAGCCAAGATGGGACAGGGTTTCAGCCCCAGCATTTT

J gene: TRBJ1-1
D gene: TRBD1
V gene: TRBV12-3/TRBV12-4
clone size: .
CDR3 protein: CASRMTGDWSFF
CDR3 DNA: TGTGCCAGCAGGATGACAGGGGATTGGTCTTTCTTT

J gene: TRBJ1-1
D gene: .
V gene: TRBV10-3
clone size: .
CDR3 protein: CAISELKGGTEAFF
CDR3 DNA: TGTGCCATCAGTGAGCTTAAAGGCGGGACTGAAGCTTTCTTT

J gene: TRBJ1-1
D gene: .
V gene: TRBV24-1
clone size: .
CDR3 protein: CATREEMNTEAFF
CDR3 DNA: TGTGCCACCAGGGAGGAGATGAACACTGAAGCTTTCTTT

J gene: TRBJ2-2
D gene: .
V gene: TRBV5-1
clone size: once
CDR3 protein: CASSSSANTGELFF
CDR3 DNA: TGCGCCAGCAGTTCCTCAGCGAACACCGGGGAGCTGTTTTTT

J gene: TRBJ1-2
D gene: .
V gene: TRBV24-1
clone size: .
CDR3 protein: CATSDSGEDANYGYTF
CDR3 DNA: TGTGCCACCAGTGACTCCGGGGAAGATGCTAACTATGGCTACACCTTC

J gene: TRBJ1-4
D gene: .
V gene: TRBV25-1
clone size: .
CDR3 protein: CASSESRFNEKLFF
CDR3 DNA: TGTGCCAGCAGTGAGTCCAGATTTAATGAAAAACTGTTTTTT

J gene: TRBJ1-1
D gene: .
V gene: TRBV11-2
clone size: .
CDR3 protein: CASSLDWGRDGHTEAFF
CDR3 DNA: TGTGCCAGCAGCTTAGATTGGGGCAGGGATGGACACACTGAAGCTTTCTTT

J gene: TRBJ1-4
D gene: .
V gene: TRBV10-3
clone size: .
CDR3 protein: CAISEFKGSGNEKLFF
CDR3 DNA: TGTGCCATCAGTGAGTTTAAAGGATCGGGTAATGAAAAACTGTTTTTT

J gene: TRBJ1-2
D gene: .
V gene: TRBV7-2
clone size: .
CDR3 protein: CASSFNGNYGYTF
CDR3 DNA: TGTGCCAGCAGCTTTAACGGGAACTATGGCTACACCTTC

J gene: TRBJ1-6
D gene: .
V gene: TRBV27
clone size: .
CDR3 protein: CASSLEGPRLAPLHF
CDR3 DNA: TGTGCCAGCAGTTTAGAGGGCCCTCGACTAGCACCCCTCCACTTT

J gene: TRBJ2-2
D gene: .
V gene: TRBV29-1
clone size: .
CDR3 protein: CSVEFVRGGELFF
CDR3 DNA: TGCAGCGTTGAGTTTGTAAGGGGGGGGGAGCTGTTTTTT

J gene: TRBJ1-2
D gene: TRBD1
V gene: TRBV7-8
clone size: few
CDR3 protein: CASSSTGLRLGYTF
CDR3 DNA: TGTGCCAGCAGCTCGACAGGGCTTCGGCTCGGCTACACCTTC

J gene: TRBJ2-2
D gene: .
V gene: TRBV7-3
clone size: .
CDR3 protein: CASSAQGRTGELFF
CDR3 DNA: TGTGCCAGCAGCGCCCAGGGTCGCACCGGGGAGCTGTTTTTT